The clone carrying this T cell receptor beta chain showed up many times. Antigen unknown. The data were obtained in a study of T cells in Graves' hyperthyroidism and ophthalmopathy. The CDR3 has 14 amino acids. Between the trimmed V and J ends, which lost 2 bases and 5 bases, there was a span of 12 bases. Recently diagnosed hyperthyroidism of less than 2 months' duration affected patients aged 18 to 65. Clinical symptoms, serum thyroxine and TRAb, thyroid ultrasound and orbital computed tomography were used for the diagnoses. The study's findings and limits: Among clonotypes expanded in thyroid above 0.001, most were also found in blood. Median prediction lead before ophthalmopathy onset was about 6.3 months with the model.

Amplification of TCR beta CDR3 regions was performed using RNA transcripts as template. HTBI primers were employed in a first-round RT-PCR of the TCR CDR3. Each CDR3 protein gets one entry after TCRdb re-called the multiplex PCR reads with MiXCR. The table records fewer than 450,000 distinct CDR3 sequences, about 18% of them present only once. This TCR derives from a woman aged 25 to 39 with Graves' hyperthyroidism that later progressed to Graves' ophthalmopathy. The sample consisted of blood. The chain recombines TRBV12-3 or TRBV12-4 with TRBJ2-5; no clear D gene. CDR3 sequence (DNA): TGTGCCAGCAGTTTATCCAGAACGTGGGAGACCCAGTACTTC. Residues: CASSLSRTWETQYF.